This T cell receptor (beta chain) was found in a study of blood T cell repertoires in COVID-19. Two negative PCRs, clearance, or symptom resolution characterized the recovered Cohort 3 donors. In the authors' methods: For nucleated cells, counts were estimated from reference gene primer amplification. TCRdb keeps only in-frame clones here, not all; method: immunoSEQ multiplex PCR. V and J calls and clone size are those listed in that table; D and trimming were worked out from the DNA. This table has about 250,000 clones, approximately 85% appearing once. This clonotype was sampled from a woman aged 30 to 39 who had recovered from COVID-19. Sequencing was done on a sample of PBMCs or T cells enriched from blood (not recorded which).

Here the CDR3 reads CASTYLPGNTIYF. The DNA for the CDR3 is TGTGCCAGCACCTACTTACCTGGAAACACCATATATTTT. The chain has TRBV12-3 or TRBV12-4 and TRBJ1-3; D is undetermined. Trimming removed 7 bases at V and 2 bases at J, with 9 bases between. The CDR3 loop spans 13 amino acids.